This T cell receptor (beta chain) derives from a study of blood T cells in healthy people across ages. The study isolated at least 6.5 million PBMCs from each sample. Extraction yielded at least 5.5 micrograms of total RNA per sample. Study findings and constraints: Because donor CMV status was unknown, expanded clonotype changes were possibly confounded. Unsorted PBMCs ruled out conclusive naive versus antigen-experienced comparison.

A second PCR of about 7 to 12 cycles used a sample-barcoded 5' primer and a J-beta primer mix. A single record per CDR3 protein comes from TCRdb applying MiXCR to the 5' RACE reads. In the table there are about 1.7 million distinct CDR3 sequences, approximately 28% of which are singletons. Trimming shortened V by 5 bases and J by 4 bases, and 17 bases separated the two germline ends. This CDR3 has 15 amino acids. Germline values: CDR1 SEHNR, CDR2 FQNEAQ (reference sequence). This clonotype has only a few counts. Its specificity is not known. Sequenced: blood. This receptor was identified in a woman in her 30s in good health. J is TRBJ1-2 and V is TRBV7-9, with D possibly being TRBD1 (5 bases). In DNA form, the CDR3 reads TGTGCCAGCAGCACCGGTCGAAGGGGCAGCTATGGCTACACCTTC. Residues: CASSTGRRGSYGYTF.